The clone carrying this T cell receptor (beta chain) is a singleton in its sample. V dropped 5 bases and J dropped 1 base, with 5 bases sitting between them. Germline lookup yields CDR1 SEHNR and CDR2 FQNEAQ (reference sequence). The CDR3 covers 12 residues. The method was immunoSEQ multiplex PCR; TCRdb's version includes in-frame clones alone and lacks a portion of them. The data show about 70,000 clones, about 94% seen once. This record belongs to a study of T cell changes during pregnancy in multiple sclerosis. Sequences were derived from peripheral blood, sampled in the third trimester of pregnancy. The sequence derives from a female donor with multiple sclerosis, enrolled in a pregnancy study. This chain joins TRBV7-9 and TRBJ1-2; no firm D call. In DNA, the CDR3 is TGTGCCAGCAGCCCTGTTAACTATGGCTACACCTTC. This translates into CASSPVNYGYTF.